The 21 T cell receptor beta chains listed next were all sequenced from one sample in a study of cytomegalovirus exposure and HLA in healthy donors. Both 60 Vbeta primers and 13 Jbeta primers went into the PCR. Produced via immunoSEQ multiplex PCR; TCRdb's table is partial and in-frame only. The top ten hold roughly 8% of the sample, which has approximately 110,000 clones, under 85% seen once. Sequencing used PBMCs. These receptor sequences come from a man aged 40-55 years in good health and CMV-seronegative.

The CDR3 loop is CASRRGLPGDTQYF. The CDR3 region has the DNA TGCGCCAGCAGGAGAGGACTCCCGGGGGATACGCAGTATTTT. This chain links TRBV4-3 with TRBJ2-3; a possible D gene is TRBD2 (5 bases). Trimming cost V 6 bases and J 6 bases, with 16 bases left between them. The length of the CDR3 is 14 residues. Germline V gene lookup returns CDR1 LGHNA and CDR2 YSLEER.

The V gene is TRBV5-1, the J gene TRBJ2-6, with D maybe TRBD2 (6 bases). The germline V gene encodes CDR1 SGHRS and CDR2 YFSETQ. Trimming took 5 bases from V and 4 from J, leaving 13 bases between them. The CDR3 is made up of 15 amino acids. In nucleotides, the CDR3 is TGCGCCAGCAGGCGGGACTCCTCGGGGGCCAACGTCCTGACTTTC. Translation: CASRRDSSGANVLTF.

This clone was seen more than once but under ten times. CDR3 DNA: TGTGCCAGCAGCCGGGGACACGACACCGGGGAGCTGTTTTTT. Translated, it gives CASSRGHDTGELFF. The chain couples TRBV6-1 to TRBJ2-2, with D possibly matching TRBD1 (6 bases). Trimming stripped 6 bases from V and 3 bases from J, with 11 bases between. This CDR3 has 14 amino acids. Germline V gene lookup returns CDR1 MNHNS and CDR2 SASEGT.

V and J are TRBV2 and TRBJ1-6; D is possibly TRBD1 (6 bases). There are 13 residues in the CDR3. The germline V gene has CDR1 SNHLY and CDR2 FYNNEI. V dropped 7 bases and J dropped 10 bases, with 14 bases sitting between them. CDR3 in amino acids: CASKWDKSSPLHF. CDR3 nucleotides: TGTGCCAGCAAGTGGGACAAGAGCTCACCCCTCCACTTT.

J is TRBJ2-3 and V is TRBV5-1; 15 nucleotides match TRBD2. Trimming removed 2 bases from V and 6 bases from J; junction bases left unmatched: 1. The germline V gene encodes CDR1 SGHRS and CDR2 YFSETQ. The length of the CDR3 is 15 residues. The CDR3 nucleotides read TGCGCCAGCAGCTTCGGGACTAGCGGGGGGGATACGCAGTATTTT. Its protein is CASSFGTSGGDTQYF.

The gene calls are TRBV2 and TRBJ1-5; tentative D call: TRBD1 (5 bases). CDR3 length: 15 residues. V gave up 11 bases and J gave up 2 bases, with 19 bases separating them. Germline CDR1 SNHLY, CDR2 FYNNEI. In nucleotides, the CDR3 is TGTGCCTCAATCTTGGCGCAGGGCGGCAATCAGCCCCAGCATTTT. As protein: CASILAQGGNQPQHF. Using reference TRBV2 and TRBJ1-5 for the parts outside the CDR3, the full variable domain is EPEVTQTPSHQVTQMGQEVILRCVPISNHLYFYWYRQILGQKVEFLVSFYNNEISEKSEIFDDQFSVERPDGSNFTLKIRSTKLEDSAMYFCASILAQGGNQPQHFGDGTRLSIL.

The V gene is TRBV4-2, the J gene TRBJ2-7, with 7 bases identical to TRBD1. V was clipped by 1 base and J by 1 base; unmatched bases: 7. Germline CDR1 is LGHNA and CDR2 is YNFKEQ. The CDR3 consists of 16 residues. This CDR3 is CASSQADREGSYEQYF. In nucleotides, the CDR3 is TGTGCCAGCAGCCAAGCAGACAGGGAAGGGTCCTACGAGCAGTACTTC.

J is TRBJ2-3 and V is TRBV7-9; the D is unclear. This CDR3 is 13 amino acids long. Germline CDR1 and CDR2: SEHNR and FQNEAQ (reference sequence). Trimming took 4 bases from V and 6 from J, leaving 11 bases between them. The CDR3 coding sequence is TGTGCCAGCAGCTCTCCCGTACGGGATACGCAGTATTTT. Amino acid sequence: CASSSPVRDTQYF.

V and J are TRBV28 and TRBJ2-4; the D is unclear. Germline CDR1 MDHEN, CDR2 SYDVKM. The CDR3 spans 15 residues. V lost 5 bases, J lost 0 bases, and 11 bases lay in between. CDR3 in amino acids: CASSQLNLAKNIQYF. The CDR3 DNA reads as TGTGCCAGCAGTCAACTTAACCTAGCCAAAAACATTCAGTACTTC.

Sample share makes this clone medium-sized. The chain carries TRBV7-9 and TRBJ2-1; maybe TRBD1 (6 bases). The CDR3 has 14 residues. In germline, CDR1 is SEHNR, CDR2 FQNEAQ (reference sequence). The V end was cut by 5 bases, the J end by 9 bases, with 17 bases between. CDR3: CASSLLTGGSEQFF. For the CDR3, the DNA is TGTGCCAGCAGCCTACTGACTGGGGGCAGTGAGCAGTTCTTC.

This chain uses TRBV28 with TRBJ1-5; tentative D call: TRBD1 (5 bases). Trimming stripped 7 bases from V and 0 bases from J, with 16 bases between. The CDR3 spans 16 residues. CDR1 and CDR2 (germline): MDHEN, SYDVKM. The CDR3 spells CASTLGGFYSNQPQHF. The CDR3, as DNA: TGTGCCAGCACCCTGGGGGGGTTTTATAGCAATCAGCCCCAGCATTTT.

This clone has only one observation. The chain couples TRBV7-6 to TRBJ1-5, with 7 bases matching TRBD1. Germline V CDR1 and CDR2: SGHVS, FNYEAQ. This CDR3 has 15 residues. Trimming removed 2 bases from V and 2 bases from J; junction bases left unmatched: 3. In DNA form, the CDR3 reads TGTGCCAGCAGCTTACAGGGGGGTCGCAATCAGCCCCAGCATTTT. The encoded protein is CASSLQGGRNQPQHF.

The CDR3 is CASSEAPQGGGETQYF. The CDR3 coding sequence is TGTGCCAGCAGTGAAGCCCCCCAGGGAGGAGGCGAGACCCAGTACTTC. The V gene is TRBV25-1, the J gene TRBJ2-5, with D perhaps TRBD2 (6 bases). Looked up from germline, CDR1 is MGHDK and CDR2 is SYGVNS. The length of the CDR3 is 16 residues. The V end lost 2 bases, the J end lost 5 bases, and 18 bases lay between the germline ends.

The sample holds a few counts of this clone. V and J are TRBV11-3 and TRBJ1-1, with D possibly matching TRBD1 (5 bases). CDR1 is SGHNT, CDR2 YENEEA, per germline. This CDR3 has 14 residues. Trimming removed 5 bases from V and 4 bases from J, with 14 bases in between. The DNA for the CDR3 is TGTGCCAGCAGCGCTAGTCCCCAGGGCACTGAAGCTTTCTTT. This codes for CASSASPQGTEAFF.

V is TRBV10-3 and J is TRBJ2-5, with 9 bases aligning to TRBD1. CDR1 is ENHRY, CDR2 SYGVKD, per germline. The CDR3 has 14 amino acids. J gave up 5 bases and V 7 bases, and 8 bases lay outside the gene matches. CDR3 protein: CAIKADRGRETQYF. DNA for the CDR3: TGTGCCATCAAAGCCGACAGGGGGAGGGAGACCCAGTACTTC.

This clone appeared once. The rearrangement links TRBV7-6 to TRBJ2-3; D is ambiguous. The germline V gene encodes CDR1 SGHVS and CDR2 FNYEAQ. The CDR3 is made up of 13 amino acids. Between the trimmed V and J ends, which lost 4 bases and 6 bases, there was a span of 11 bases. Here the CDR3 DNA reads TGTGCCAGCAGCTCATTGATTGAGGATACGCAGTATTTT. It is translated as CASSSLIEDTQYF.

This chain joins TRBV4-1 and TRBJ1-4; 8 bases fit TRBD1. Per germline, CDR1 MGHRA and CDR2 YSYEKL. V trimming: 4 bases; J trimming: 6 bases; junction bases outside the gene matches: 10. This CDR3 contains 16 residues. The CDR3 is CASSRYPPGQDEKLFF. The CDR3 DNA sequence: TGCGCCAGCAGCCGCTACCCCCCGGGACAGGATGAAAAACTGTTTTTT.

The J gene is TRBJ1-3, the V gene TRBV27; a possible D gene is TRBD1 (5 bases). V was pared by 4 bases and J by 0 bases, with 7 bases between. Germline loops: CDR1 MNHEY, CDR2 SMNVEV (reference sequence). This CDR3 is built from 14 residues. CDR3 coding DNA: TGTGCCAGCAGTTCCAGGGACTCTGGAAACACCATATATTTT. Its translation: CASSSRDSGNTIYF.

This rearrangement joins TRBV21-1 to TRBJ2-4; TRBD2, the D gene given by the table, was not confirmed from the DNA. TRBV21-1 corresponds to a pseudogene. The CDR3 is made up of 17 amino acids. CDR3 DNA: TGTGCCAGCAGCAAAGGGTTAGCGGGGGGGTCCAAAAACATTCAGTACTTC. Translating gives CASSKGLAGGSKNIQYF.

This clone was found once. This chain uses TRBV7-2 with TRBJ2-3, with 11 bases matching TRBD2. With 6 bases clipped from V and 0 bases from J, the junction kept 2 bases outside the gene matches. The length of the CDR3 is 15 residues. CDR1 SGHTA and CDR2 FQGNSA come from the germline V gene. This CDR3 reads CASRLAGDSTDTQYF. The CDR3 DNA reads TGTGCCAGCAGACTAGCGGGGGATAGCACAGATACGCAGTATTTT. The whole variable domain, remainder taken from reference TRBV7-2 and TRBJ2-3, is GAGVSQSPSNKVTEKGKDVELRCDPISGHTALYWYRQSLGQGLEFLIYFQGNSAPDKSGLPSDRFSAERTGGSVSTLTIQRTQQEDSAVYLCASRLAGDSTDTQYFGPGTRLTVL.

The chain has TRBV4-3 and TRBJ1-3; D remains ambiguous. Trimming cost V 0 bases and J 4 bases, with 10 bases left between them. CDR1 LGHNA and CDR2 YSLEER come from the germline V gene. The CDR3 runs 15 residues. The CDR3 sequence: CASSQEIVAGNTIYF. The CDR3 DNA follows: TGCGCCAGCAGCCAAGAGATTGTTGCGGGAAACACCATATATTTT.